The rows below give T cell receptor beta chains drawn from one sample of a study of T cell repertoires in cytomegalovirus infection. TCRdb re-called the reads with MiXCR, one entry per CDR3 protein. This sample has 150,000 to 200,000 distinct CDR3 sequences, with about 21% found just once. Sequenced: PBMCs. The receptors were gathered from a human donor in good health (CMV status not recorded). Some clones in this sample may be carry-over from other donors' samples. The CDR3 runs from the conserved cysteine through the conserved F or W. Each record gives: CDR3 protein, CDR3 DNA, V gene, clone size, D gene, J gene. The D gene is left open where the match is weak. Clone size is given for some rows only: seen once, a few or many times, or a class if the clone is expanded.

CDR3: CASSTTGDGYGYTF; DNA: TGTGCCAGCAGCACTACAGGGGATGGCTATGGCTACACCTTC; V: TRBV28; size: few; D: TRBD1; J: TRBJ1-2
CDR3: CASSPLGRGNEKLFF; DNA: TGTGCCAGCTCACCACTCGGCAGGGGGAATGAAAAACTGTTTTTT; V: TRBV18; size: few; D: TRBD1; J: TRBJ1-4
CDR3: CASSLGRVETQYF; DNA: TGTGCCAGCAGTTTGGGCAGGGTGGAGACCCAGTACTTC; V: TRBV28; size: many; D: -; J: TRBJ2-5
CDR3: CASRGVGEQYF; DNA: TGTGCCAGCAGGGGGGTCGGGGAGCAGTACTTC; V: TRBV12-3/TRBV12-4; size: many; D: -; J: TRBJ2-7
CDR3: CASTPGQKYEQYF; DNA: TGTGCCAGCACCCCGGGACAGAAATACGAGCAGTACTTC; V: TRBV28; size: -; D: TRBD1; J: TRBJ2-7
CDR3: CASSWGGRGNTIYF; DNA: TGTGCCAGCAGTTGGGGGGGGAGGGGAAACACCATATATTTT; V: TRBV12-3/TRBV12-4; size: few; D: -; J: TRBJ1-3
CDR3: CASSLEQGDNEQFF; DNA: TGCGCCAGCAGCTTGGAACAGGGGGACAATGAGCAGTTCTTC; V: TRBV5-1; size: few; D: TRBD1; J: TRBJ2-1
CDR3: CASSFGTSMSEAFF; DNA: TGTGCCAGCAGCTTCGGGACCTCTATGAGTGAAGCTTTCTTT; V: TRBV11-2; size: many; D: -; J: TRBJ1-1
CDR3: CASSWIFDYGYTF; DNA: TGTGCCAGCAGCTGGATCTTCGACTATGGCTACACCTTC; V: TRBV7-9; size: many; D: -; J: TRBJ1-2
CDR3: CASTTPRLKGGMRGNTIYF; DNA: TGTGCCAGCACCACGCCACGGCTCAAGGGGGGTATGCGGGGAAACACCATATATTTT; V: TRBV19; size: -; D: -; J: TRBJ1-3
CDR3: CASSSEPGRGRGDTQYF; DNA: TGTGCCAGCAGCTCCGAGCCGGGGCGCGGGAGGGGAGATACGCAGTATTTT; V: TRBV7-2; size: many; D: TRBD2; J: TRBJ2-3
CDR3: CASSVSPHQEVLQETQYF; DNA: TGTGCCAGCAGCGTTTCCCCTCATCAGGAGGTTCTGCAAGAGACCCAGTACTTC; V: TRBV9; size: -; D: -; J: TRBJ2-5
CDR3: CASRVVVNTEAFF; DNA: TGTGCCAGTAGGGTCGTAGTGAACACTGAAGCTTTCTTT; V: TRBV19; size: many; D: -; J: TRBJ1-1
CDR3: CSAGLAGGGTGELFF; DNA: TGCAGTGCTGGGCTAGCGGGAGGGGGCACCGGGGAGCTGTTTTTT; V: TRBV20-1; size: few; D: TRBD2; J: TRBJ2-2
CDR3: CASSPLASSGGSSYNEQFF; DNA: TGTGCCAGCAGCCCTTTGGCTAGTAGCGGGGGGAGCTCCTACAATGAGCAGTTCTTC; V: TRBV5-4; size: -; D: TRBD2; J: TRBJ2-1
CDR3: CASTLDGSYNSPLHF; DNA: TGTGCCAGCACCCTCGACGGCTCCTATAATTCACCCCTCCACTTT; V: TRBV28; size: many; D: -; J: TRBJ1-6
CDR3: CASSLSSQNYNEQFF; DNA: TGTGCCAGCAGCTTGAGTTCGCAGAACTACAATGAGCAGTTCTTC; V: TRBV5-5; size: few; D: -; J: TRBJ2-1
CDR3: CASRGGSPYEQYF; DNA: TGTGCCAGCAGAGGCGGGTCCCCCTACGAGCAGTACTTC; V: TRBV6-2/TRBV6-3; size: -; D: -; J: TRBJ2-7
CDR3: CASSGPGRSTDTQYF; DNA: TGTGCCAGCAGCGGTCCGGGGCGTAGCACAGATACGCAGTATTTT; V: TRBV7-2; size: many; D: -; J: TRBJ2-3
CDR3: CASSPTSGMSYNEQFF; DNA: TGTGCCAGCAGCCCGACTAGCGGGATGTCCTACAATGAGCAGTTCTTC; V: TRBV7-9; size: few; D: TRBD2; J: TRBJ2-1
CDR3: CAISEGHIGGSYEQYF; DNA: TGTGCCATCAGTGAAGGACATATCGGAGGCTCCTACGAGCAGTACTTC; V: TRBV10-3; size: few; D: -; J: TRBJ2-7
CDR3: CSALQGTYEQYF; DNA: TGCAGCGCCCTACAGGGGACCTACGAGCAGTACTTC; V: TRBV29-1; size: -; D: TRBD1; J: TRBJ2-7
CDR3: CASSLKDEGGRFTDTQYF; DNA: TGTGCCAGCAGCTTAAAGGACGAGGGCGGCCGTTTCACAGATACGCAGTATTTT; V: TRBV7-3; size: many; D: -; J: TRBJ2-3
CDR3: CASSLGGNSNEQFF; DNA: TGCGCCAGCAGCCTAGGGGGCAATAGCAATGAGCAGTTCTTC; V: TRBV5-1; size: few; D: TRBD1; J: TRBJ2-1
CDR3: CASTQRDLSEQYF; DNA: TGTGCCAGCACTCAGCGGGATCTCTCCGAGCAGTACTTC; V: TRBV28; size: -; D: TRBD2; J: TRBJ2-7
CDR3: CSARAGYGGSSYEQYF; DNA: TGCAGTGCTAGAGCGGGTTATGGCGGGAGCTCCTACGAGCAGTACTTC; V: TRBV20-1; size: -; D: TRBD2; J: TRBJ2-7
CDR3: CASSQQTWGKGQYQYF; DNA: TGTGCCAGCAGCCAACAAACCTGGGGTAAAGGGCAATACCAGTACTTC; V: TRBV5-6; size: few; D: -; J: TRBJ2-7
CDR3: CASSVMNTGELFF; DNA: TGTGCCAGCAGCGTCATGAACACCGGGGAGCTGTTTTTT; V: TRBV9; size: few; D: -; J: TRBJ2-2
CDR3: CASSHLQGSTNYGYTF; DNA: TGTGCCAGCAGCCACCTCCAAGGGAGTACTAACTATGGCTACACCTTC; V: TRBV5-4; size: few; D: -; J: TRBJ1-2
CDR3: CASSPRQRRDTEAFF; DNA: TGCGCCAGCAGTCCTCGACAGAGGAGAGACACTGAAGCTTTCTTT; V: TRBV23-1; size: -; D: -; J: TRBJ1-1
CDR3: CASSQGGLEQYF; DNA: TGCGCCAGCAGCCAGGGGGGGTTGGAGCAGTACTTC; V: TRBV4-1; size: -; D: TRBD2; J: TRBJ2-7
CDR3: CASSGGQFSVTEAFF; DNA: TGTGCCAGCAGCGGGGGACAGTTCTCTGTTACTGAAGCTTTCTTT; V: TRBV9; size: few; D: TRBD1; J: TRBJ1-1
CDR3: CASSLGSGPYEQYF; DNA: TGTGCCAGCAGTTTAGGTAGCGGGCCCTACGAGCAGTACTTC; V: TRBV12-3/TRBV12-4; size: -; D: TRBD2; J: TRBJ2-7
CDR3: CASSLEGTKNIQYF; DNA: TGTGCCAGCAGCTTGGAGGGTACCAAAAACATTCAGTACTTC; V: TRBV5-4; size: -; D: -; J: TRBJ2-4
CDR3: CASSSGTDQETQYF; DNA: TGTGCCAGCAGCTCTGGGACAGACCAAGAGACCCAGTACTTC; V: TRBV5-6; size: -; D: TRBD1; J: TRBJ2-5
CDR3: CASSFRTGELFF; DNA: TGTGCCAGCAGTTTTCGCACCGGGGAGCTGTTTTTT; V: TRBV28; size: -; D: -; J: TRBJ2-2
CDR3: CSARAYGLAGGSTYNEQFF; DNA: TGCAGTGCTAGGGCCTACGGACTAGCGGGAGGTTCTACCTACAATGAGCAGTTCTTC; V: TRBV20-1; size: -; D: TRBD2; J: TRBJ2-1
CDR3: CASSYTSGRGAETQYF; DNA: TGTGCCAGCAGCTATACCAGCGGGAGGGGAGCGGAGACCCAGTACTTC; V: TRBV5-4; size: many; D: TRBD2; J: TRBJ2-5
CDR3: CASSLARNQPQHF; DNA: TGTGCCAGCAGCTTAGCGAGGAATCAGCCCCAGCATTTT; V: TRBV7-2; size: many; D: -; J: TRBJ1-5
CDR3: CASSLEGGPLRETQYF; DNA: TGCGCCAGCAGCTTGGAAGGGGGGCCCTTGAGGGAGACCCAGTACTTC; V: TRBV5-1; size: -; D: -; J: TRBJ2-5
CDR3: CASSSPPGVGQKELFF; DNA: TGTGCCAGCAGTTCTCCTCCGGGAGTGGGGCAGAAGGAGCTGTTTTTT; V: TRBV6-2/TRBV6-3; size: few; D: -; J: TRBJ2-2
CDR3: CASTFRGVRNTEAFF; DNA: TGTGCCAGTACTTTCAGGGGGGTTCGGAACACTGAAGCTTTCTTT; V: TRBV6-2/TRBV6-3; size: -; D: TRBD1; J: TRBJ1-1
CDR3: CSVEGQGAVEQFF; DNA: TGCAGCGTTGAAGGACAGGGGGCAGTTGAGCAGTTCTTC; V: TRBV29-1; size: -; D: TRBD1; J: TRBJ2-1
CDR3: CASSPQGRFDEKLFF; DNA: TGTGCCAGCAGCCCGCAGGGGAGGTTTGATGAAAAACTGTTTTTT; V: TRBV7-2; size: many; D: -; J: TRBJ1-4
CDR3: CASSLGQGAPGYTF; DNA: TGCGCCAGCAGCTTGGGACAGGGGGCGCCTGGCTACACCTTC; V: TRBV5-1; size: few; D: TRBD1; J: TRBJ1-2